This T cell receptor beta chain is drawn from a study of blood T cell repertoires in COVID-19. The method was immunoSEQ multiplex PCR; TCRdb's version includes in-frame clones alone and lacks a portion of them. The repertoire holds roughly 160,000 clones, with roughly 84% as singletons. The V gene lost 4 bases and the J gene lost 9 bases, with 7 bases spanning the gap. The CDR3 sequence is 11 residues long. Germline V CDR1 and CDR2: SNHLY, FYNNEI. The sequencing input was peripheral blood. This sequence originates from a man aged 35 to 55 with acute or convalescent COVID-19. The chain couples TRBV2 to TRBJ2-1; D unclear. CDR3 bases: TGTGCCAGCAGTGTTCGCGCTGAGCAGTTCTTC. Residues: CASSVRAEQFF.